This T cell receptor (beta chain) is from a study of shared clonotypes between healthy human individuals. Findings of the study overall: Some naive CD4 clonotypes, around 5%, turned up in common across several donors.

Comments on this clone: The antigen is unknown.

The V gene end was trimmed by 8 bases and the J gene end by 10 bases; junction bases not matched to a gene: 14. The germline V gene encodes CDR1 MDHEN and CDR2 SYDVKM. The CDR3 has 15 amino acids. Produced via immunoSEQ multiplex PCR; TCRdb's table is partial and in-frame only. The repertoire has 2 million to 2.5 million clones, under 97% of them found once; the top ten carry more than 0.1%. Sequenced sample: naive CD4+ T cells sorted from blood. Subset meaning: CD45RA+ positively selected. The V call is TRBV28, the J call TRBJ1-6; 7 nucleotides agree with TRBD1. This receptor was identified in a man between 18 and 29 years old in good health. Here the CDR3 reads CASYSLSGGVSPLHF. The CDR3 DNA follows: TGTGCCAGCTACAGTTTGTCAGGGGGAGTATCACCCCTCCACTTT.